The 20 T cell receptor beta chains listed next were all sequenced from one sample in a study of CD8+CD57+ T cells in acquired aplastic anemia. According to the study, genomic DNA was the template for TCR beta VDJ and CDR3 profiling. TCRdb reprocessed the reads with MiXCR, giving one entry per CDR3 protein. The sample yields around 230,000 distinct CDR3 sequences, 61% seen once. Sequenced material: sorted CD4+, CD8+, or CD8+CD57+ T cells (not recorded which) from PBMCs. These receptors were collected from a human donor in good health.

This chain uses TRBV10-3 with TRBJ2-1; 9 bases align to TRBD2. CDR1 is ENHRY and CDR2 is SYGVKD in the germline V gene. The CDR3 contains 16 residues. V was pared by 8 bases and J by 0 bases, with 8 bases of the junction left unmatched. Here the CDR3 reads CAIGLAGSSSYNEQFF. CDR3 DNA: TGTGCCATCGGTCTAGCGGGGTCAAGCTCCTACAATGAGCAGTTCTTC.

Remarks on this clonotype: One end of the junction varies from germline; a read error may be responsible. The chain uses TRBV9 and TRBJ1-1; D gene uncertain. Germline loops: CDR1 SGDLS, CDR2 YYNGEE. The CDR3 has 16 residues. The CDR3 protein is CASSVVEGSSYTEAPF. CDR3 coding DNA: TGTGCCAGCAGCGTAGTAGAGGGTTCCTCCTACACTGAAGCTCCCTTT.

This rearrangement joins TRBV10-3 to TRBJ1-6; 9 nucleotides agree with TRBD1. This CDR3 has 15 amino acids. J was trimmed by 9 bases and V by 2 bases; bases with no gene match: 5. Germline V gives CDR1 ENHRY, CDR2 SYGVKD. The CDR3 sequence is CAISETGGRGSPLHF. The CDR3 coding sequence is TGTGCCATCAGTGAGACAGGGGGCCGCGGTTCACCCCTCCACTTT.

This rearrangement joins TRBV2 to TRBJ2-1, with D maybe TRBD1 (5 bases). This CDR3 is 13 amino acids long. Germline CDR1 is SNHLY and CDR2 is FYNNEI. V lost 9 bases and J lost 2, with 11 bases in between. This CDR3 is CARAGQTYNEQFF. The CDR3 nucleotides are TGTGCCAGAGCAGGGCAAACCTACAATGAGCAGTTCTTC.

The gene calls are TRBV10-3 and TRBJ2-3; 7 bases match TRBD2. Germline V gives CDR1 ENHRY, CDR2 SYGVKD. V was clipped by 7 bases and J by 4 bases; unmatched bases: 5. This CDR3 has 13 amino acids. The CDR3 region has the DNA TGTGCCATCACGCGGGAGCGAGCAGATACGCAGTATTTT. Translation gives CAITRERADTQYF.

The chain employs TRBV20-1 and TRBJ1-5, with D hard to call. Trimming cost V 6 bases and J 0 bases, with 12 bases left between them. Germline V gene data show CDR1 as DFQATT and CDR2 as SNEGSKA (reference sequence). The CDR3 covers 14 residues. CDR3: CSALDHYSNQPQHF. DNA for the CDR3: TGCAGTGCCCTGGACCATTATAGCAATCAGCCCCAGCATTTT.

This chain links TRBV28 with TRBJ1-1; 8 nucleotides align to TRBD1. The CDR3 covers 15 residues. Trimming cost V 6 bases and J 2 bases; bases outside gene matches: 8. CDR1 is MDHEN, CDR2 SYDVKM, per germline. The CDR3 DNA sequence: TGTGCCAGCAGGACTAAGGGACAGGATAACACTGAAGCTTTCTTT. Translated, it gives CASRTKGQDNTEAFF.

This clonotype occurred many times. The genes are TRBV5-1 and TRBJ2-3; 10 bases align to TRBD2. The trim removed 4 bases at V and 6 bases at J, leaving 11 bases unmatched. There are 16 residues in the CDR3. The germline gives CDR1 SGHRS, CDR2 YFSETQ. CDR3 nucleotide sequence: TGCGCCAGCAGCGCTCCCACTAGCGGGATCCAGGATACGCAGTATTTT. It is translated as CASSAPTSGIQDTQYF. Supplemented by reference TRBV5-1 and TRBJ2-3, the full variable domain reads KAGVTQTPRYLIKTRGQQVTLSCSPISGHRSVSWYQQTPGQGLQFLFEYFSETQRNKGNFPGRFSGRQFSNSRSEMNVSTLELGDSALYLCASSAPTSGIQDTQYFGPGTRLTVL.

This clonotype appeared many times. The CDR3 sequence is CASSIGGLGEQYF. CDR3 coding DNA: TGTGCCAGCAGCATCGGGGGACTCGGGGAGCAGTACTTC. The V call is TRBV7-9, the J call TRBJ2-7, with D perhaps matching TRBD2 (6 bases). Looked up from germline, CDR1 is SEHNR and CDR2 is FQNEAQ (reference sequence). CDR3 length: 13 amino acids. V dropped 5 bases and J dropped 7 bases, with 15 bases sitting between them.

The V call is TRBV5-5, the J call TRBJ2-1; 7 nucleotides align to TRBD1. Germline V CDR1 and CDR2: SGHKS, YYEKEE (reference sequence). CDR3 length: 15 amino acids. Losses at the gene ends were 4 bases for V and 8 bases for J; bases not matched to a gene: 12. The chain's CDR3 is CASSQGGPAYDEQFF. The CDR3 coding sequence is TGTGCCAGCAGCCAAGGGGGCCCTGCGTACGATGAGCAGTTCTTC.

The chain joins TRBV7-2 to TRBJ1-6; TRBD1 agrees at 7 bases. The CDR3 loop spans 15 amino acids. CDR1 SGHTA and CDR2 FQGNSA come from the germline V gene. V gave up 5 bases and J gave up 7 bases; unmatched junction bases: 8. CDR3 sequence (DNA): TGTGCCAGCAGCCGAGCGGACAGGATGAATTCACCCCTCCACTTT. Protein product: CASSRADRMNSPLHF.

This clonotype was observed a few times. CDR3 DNA sequence: TGCAGCGTTGTCCCCGCAGGGAGAAACTATGGCTACACCTTC. This encodes CSVVPAGRNYGYTF. The V gene is TRBV29-1, the J gene TRBJ1-2; D may be TRBD1 (5 bases). Trimming left V 4 bases short and J 2 bases short, with 14 bases between. Germline values: CDR1 SQVTM, CDR2 ANQGSEA. There are 14 residues in the CDR3.

This clonotype was detected many times. The chain carries TRBV12-3 or TRBV12-4 and TRBJ1-6; D remains unclear. This CDR3 contains 16 residues. The V end was cut by 1 base, the J end by 0 bases, with 7 bases between. The CDR3 region is CASSLGGISYNSPLHF. CDR3 DNA sequence: TGTGCCAGCAGTTTAGGCGGGATCTCCTATAATTCACCCCTCCACTTT.

This chain uses TRBV10-1 with TRBJ1-6; no firm D call. Deletions cut 8 bases from V and 8 bases from J, with 16 bases between. The CDR3 runs to 14 residues. The V gene's germline CDR1 is WNHNN and CDR2 SYGVQD (reference sequence). CDR3 bases: TGCGCCAGCTCTGCTGGGCAAGGCGATTCACCCCTCCACTTT. It specifies CASSAGQGDSPLHF.

The chain joins TRBV24-1 to TRBJ1-1; 7 positions agree with TRBD1. V shed 9 bases, J shed 2 bases, and the junction held 5 bases outside the gene matches. This CDR3 is built from 13 residues. CDR1 is KGHDR and CDR2 is SFDVKD in the germline V gene. CDR3 loop: CATARTGNTEAFF. The CDR3 coding sequence is TGTGCCACCGCCCGGACAGGCAACACTGAAGCTTTCTTT.

At least ten counts were recorded for this clonotype. The CDR3 nucleotides are TGTGCCAGCAGATCGGAGGCTCTGAGAGAGACCCAGTACTTC. It encodes CASRSEALRETQYF. The chain links TRBV12-3 or TRBV12-4 to TRBJ2-5, with a possible D match to TRBD2 (5 bases). V shed 6 bases and J shed 4 bases, with 15 bases lying between them. CDR3 length equals 14 residues.

The chain is built from TRBV7-8 and TRBJ1-6; 8 bases map to TRBD1. Trimming cost V 5 bases and J 3 bases; bases outside gene matches: 6. The CDR3 has 16 amino acids. CDR1 is SGHVS and CDR2 is FQNEAQ in the germline V gene. The CDR3 sequence: CASSPEGTGYNSPLHF. In DNA, the CDR3 is TGTGCCAGCAGCCCAGAGGGGACAGGCTATAATTCACCCCTCCACTTT.

The rearrangement links TRBV29-1 to TRBJ1-4, with D possibly TRBD1 on 6 matching bases. The V end was cut by 7 bases, the J end by 5 bases, with 35 bases between. The CDR3 is 20 residues long. The germline gives CDR1 SQVTM, CDR2 ANQGSEA. The chain's CDR3 is CSAVPQMGASGGSYNEKLFF. The DNA for the CDR3 is TGCAGCGCCGTGCCCCAAATGGGAGCTAGCGGGGGCTCCTACAATGAAAAACTGTTTTTT.

This clonotype has a count of ten or more. The gene calls are TRBV12-3 or TRBV12-4 and TRBJ2-1, with 8 nucleotides matching TRBD2. This CDR3 is 15 amino acids long. V lost 4 bases and J lost 7; bases outside the gene matches: 9. CDR3 in DNA: TGTGCCAGCAGTTCCGGGACTAGTAGTCAAAATGAGCAGTTCTTC. It translates to CASSSGTSSQNEQFF.

The genes are TRBV7-9 and TRBJ1-6; D remains ambiguous. Trimming left V 2 bases short and J 14 bases short, with 1 base between. Germline CDR1 and CDR2: SEHNR and FQNEAQ (reference sequence). CDR3 length: 9 amino acids. The CDR3 region has the DNA TGTGCCAGCAGCTTATCCCTCCACTTT. As protein: CASSLSLHF.